One and the same sample provided the 14 T cell receptor beta chains below, sequenced in a study of blood T cell repertoires in COVID-19. Sequencing used immunoSEQ multiplex PCR; TCRdb keeps in-frame clones, though not all of them. Of some 200,000 clones in the sample, 80% to 90% were seen once. The sequenced material came from peripheral blood. The receptors derive from a man in his fifties with active or convalescent COVID-19.

The chain joins TRBV27 to TRBJ1-5; the match to TRBD1 covers 12 bases. Germline CDR1 is MNHEY and CDR2 is SMNVEV (reference sequence). The junction had 6 bases not matched to a gene; V was cut back by 0 bases and J by 6 bases. This CDR3 has 17 amino acids. The CDR3 nucleotides are TGTGCCAGCAGTTTATCTTATGGGACAGGGGGCGGTCAGCCCCAGCATTTT. Translation: CASSLSYGTGGGQPQHF.

J is TRBJ2-3 and V is TRBV7-9; TRBD1 is a possible D gene (5 bases). The CDR3 extends over 13 amino acids. V lost 2 bases to trimming and J lost 6 bases, with 9 bases between them. CDR1 and CDR2 (germline): SEHNR, FQNEAQ (reference sequence). CDR3 DNA: TGTGCCAGCAGCTTACAGGGTCTCGATACGCAGTATTTT. It specifies CASSLQGLDTQYF. The whole variable domain, filled in from reference TRBV7-9 and TRBJ2-3, reads DTGVSQNPRHKITKRGQNVTFRCDPISEHNRLYWYRQTLGQGPEFLTYFQNEAQLEKSRLLSDRFSAERPKGSFSTLEIQRTEQGDSAMYLCASSLQGLDTQYFGPGTRLTVL.

V and J are TRBV24-1 and TRBJ2-1; TRBD2 aligns across 7 bases. In germline, CDR1 is KGHDR, CDR2 SFDVKD. J was trimmed by 9 bases and V by 1 base; bases with no gene match: 14. The CDR3 is 17 amino acids. The CDR3 DNA follows: TGTGCCACCAGTGATTTAGGGCGGGAGAGTTGGAAGGGTGAGCAGTTCTTC. It translates to CATSDLGRESWKGEQFF.

This clone was observed a handful of times. V is TRBV11-2 and J is TRBJ2-5; perhaps TRBD2 as D (7 bases). The germline V gene encodes CDR1 SGHAT and CDR2 FQNNGV. V lost 4 bases, J lost 5 bases, and 11 bases lay in between. The CDR3 is made up of 13 amino acids. The CDR3 DNA reads as TGTGCCAGCAGCTGGAAGGGGGGGGAGACCCAGTACTTC. Encoded protein: CASSWKGGETQYF.

This chain links TRBV28 with TRBJ2-7, with TRBD2 matching over 14 bases. The CDR3 is 17 residues long. The ends lost 5 bases at V and 5 bases at J; junction bases unmatched: 11. The germline gives CDR1 MDHEN, CDR2 SYDVKM. CDR3 loop: CASSPYSGTSGRNEQYF. CDR3 bases: TGTGCCAGCAGTCCTTACTCCGGGACTAGCGGGAGAAACGAGCAGTACTTC.

The J gene is TRBJ1-4, the V gene TRBV9; tentative D call: TRBD1 (6 bases). Per germline, CDR1 SGDLS and CDR2 YYNGEE. The CDR3 is 14 amino acids. Trimming took off 2 bases at V and 7 bases at J, with 12 bases between the two ends. In nucleotides, the CDR3 is TGTGCCAGCAGCGTCGGGACACGCGGTGAAAAACTGTTTTTT. Amino acids: CASSVGTRGEKLFF.

This chain connects TRBV15 to TRBJ2-7; tentatively, D is TRBD1 (5 bases). The CDR3 runs to 14 residues. The germline V gene has CDR1 LNHNV and CDR2 YYDKDF (reference sequence). Trimming stripped 7 bases from V and 1 base from J, with 14 bases between. CDR3 region: CATKRQGASYEQYF. CDR3 DNA sequence: TGTGCCACCAAACGCCAGGGTGCTTCCTACGAGCAGTACTTC. The variable domain in full, with the rest retrieved from reference TRBV15 and TRBJ2-7, is DAMVIQNPRYQVTQFGKPVTLSCSQTLNHNVMYWYQQKSSQAPKLLFHYYDKDFNNEADTPDNFQSRRPNTSFCFLDIRSPGLGDTAMYLCATKRQGASYEQYFGPGTRLTVT.

As regards this clone: An end of the junction differs from the germline gene, which may be a read error. The V call is TRBV7-9, the J call TRBJ1-4; TRBD1 aligns across 7 bases. The germline gives CDR1 SEHNR, CDR2 FQNEAQ (reference sequence). CDR3 size: 14 residues. The DNA of the CDR3 is TGTGCCAGCAGCGCTGACAGGGACCCATCCCGCGGGGTTTTT. Protein product: CASSADRDPSRGVF.

CDR3 DNA sequence: TGTGCCAGCAGTCCTCCTAGCTCGGGCGAGCAGTACTTC. Amino acids: CASSPPSSGEQYF. V is TRBV11-3 and J is TRBJ2-7; D perhaps matches TRBD2 (5 bases). The CDR3 totals 13 residues. Germline-derived CDR1 and CDR2 are SGHNT and YENEEA. Trimming shortened V by 6 bases and J by 6 bases, and 15 bases separated the two germline ends.

CDR3: CASSQDSGGWGYTF. For the CDR3, the DNA is TGTGCCAGCAGCCAAGATTCAGGGGGTTGGGGCTACACCTTC. The chain recombines TRBV3-1 (or the pseudogene TRBV3-2) with TRBJ1-2; TRBD1 aligns across 7 bases. After removal of 0 bases from V and 8 bases from J, the junction contained 6 bases not matched to a gene. CDR3 length equals 14 residues. CDR1 is LGHDT, CDR2 YNNKEL, per germline (reference sequence).

The chain employs TRBV2 and TRBJ1-1, with D unresolved. The V end lost 5 bases, the J end lost 6 bases, and 10 bases lay between the germline ends. The CDR3 length is 12 residues. Germline V gene lookup returns CDR1 SNHLY and CDR2 FYNNEI. DNA for the CDR3: TGTGCCAGCAGTCTGACAACGCCTGAAGCTTTCTTT. Its translation: CASSLTTPEAFF. Full variable domain (rest looked up from reference TRBV2 and TRBJ1-1): EPEVTQTPSHQVTQMGQEVILRCVPISNHLYFYWYRQILGQKVEFLVSFYNNEISEKSEIFDDQFSVERPDGSNFTLKIRSTKLEDSAMYFCASSLTTPEAFFGQGTRLTVV.

V gene TRBV3-1 (or the pseudogene TRBV3-2) combines with J gene TRBJ2-7; 7 bases fit TRBD2. Germline V lookup: CDR1 LGHDT, CDR2 YNNKEL (reference sequence). This CDR3 spans 16 amino acids. Germline trimming cut 5 bases from V and 3 bases from J; bases unmatched to any gene: 13. The CDR3 DNA reads TGTGCCAGCAGCGGATACCTCCTTGGGAGGGGCTACGAGCAGTACGTC. Its translation: CASSGYLLGRGYEQYV.

The chain joins TRBV2 to TRBJ1-5, with 11 bases matching TRBD1. The CDR3 length is 13 residues. Losses at the gene ends were 8 bases for V and 7 bases for J; bases not matched to a gene: 4. Per germline, CDR1 SNHLY and CDR2 FYNNEI. CDR3 region: CASRTGGLQPQHF. For the CDR3, the DNA is TGTGCCAGCCGGACAGGGGGCTTGCAGCCCCAGCATTTT. The entire variable domain, with the rest obtained from reference TRBV2 and TRBJ1-5, is as follows: EPEVTQTPSHQVTQMGQEVILRCVPISNHLYFYWYRQILGQKVEFLVSFYNNEISEKSEIFDDQFSVERPDGSNFTLKIRSTKLEDSAMYFCASRTGGLQPQHFGDGTRLSIL.

This chain connects TRBV19 to TRBJ2-6; 8 nucleotides align to TRBD1. The CDR3 contains 16 residues. Germline V gene lookup returns CDR1 LNHDA and CDR2 SQIVND (reference sequence). The trim removed 5 bases at V and 0 bases at J, leaving 3 bases unmatched. DNA for the CDR3: TGTGCCAGTAGTCCCGGGACAGGCTCTGGGGCCAACGTCCTGACTTTC. Amino acids: CASSPGTGSGANVLTF.